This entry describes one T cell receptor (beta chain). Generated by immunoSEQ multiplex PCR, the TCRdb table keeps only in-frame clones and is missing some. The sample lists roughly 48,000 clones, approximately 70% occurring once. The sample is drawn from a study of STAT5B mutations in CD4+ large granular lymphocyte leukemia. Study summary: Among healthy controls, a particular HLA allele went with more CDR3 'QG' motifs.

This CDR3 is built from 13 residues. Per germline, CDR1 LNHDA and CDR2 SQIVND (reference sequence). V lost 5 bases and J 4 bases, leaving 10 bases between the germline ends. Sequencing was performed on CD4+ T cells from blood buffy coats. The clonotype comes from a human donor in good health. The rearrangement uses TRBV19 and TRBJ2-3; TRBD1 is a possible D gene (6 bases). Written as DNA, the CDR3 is TGTGCCAGTAGTGGGACAATCCCAGATACGCAGTATTTT. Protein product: CASSGTIPDTQYF.